Listed here is a single T cell receptor beta chain. This sample is part of a study of CD8+ T cells in alopecia areata. Study-wide background: Tofacitinib ran 6 to 18 months, followed by 6 months off drug. Affected scalp percentage gauged treated patients' severity.

Trimming left V 0 bases short and J 5 bases short, with 17 bases between. The CDR3 loop spans 15 amino acids. Germline assignment: CDR1 SQVTM and CDR2 ANQGSEA. Treatment noted: oral pan-JAK inhibitor, 5-10 mg twice daily. Punch biopsies of lesional scalp, plus peripheral blood, were taken from alopecia areata patients. Once RNA had been extracted, it was reverse transcribed into cDNA to act as the sequencing template. The table came from immunoSEQ multiplex PCR; TCRdb's copy has only in-frame clones and leaves some out. The sample consists of roughly 99,000 clones, 65% to 85% of them appearing once. Sequencing was performed on CD8+ T cells sorted from blood, taken at week 24, from a patient treated with tofacitinib. V is TRBV29-1 and J is TRBJ2-7; possibly TRBD2 for D (5 bases). The source is a human donor with alopecia areata. As DNA, the CDR3 is TGCAGCGTTGAAGATCCGGGATCTACGTGGCACGAGCAGTACTTC. Protein: CSVEDPGSTWHEQYF.